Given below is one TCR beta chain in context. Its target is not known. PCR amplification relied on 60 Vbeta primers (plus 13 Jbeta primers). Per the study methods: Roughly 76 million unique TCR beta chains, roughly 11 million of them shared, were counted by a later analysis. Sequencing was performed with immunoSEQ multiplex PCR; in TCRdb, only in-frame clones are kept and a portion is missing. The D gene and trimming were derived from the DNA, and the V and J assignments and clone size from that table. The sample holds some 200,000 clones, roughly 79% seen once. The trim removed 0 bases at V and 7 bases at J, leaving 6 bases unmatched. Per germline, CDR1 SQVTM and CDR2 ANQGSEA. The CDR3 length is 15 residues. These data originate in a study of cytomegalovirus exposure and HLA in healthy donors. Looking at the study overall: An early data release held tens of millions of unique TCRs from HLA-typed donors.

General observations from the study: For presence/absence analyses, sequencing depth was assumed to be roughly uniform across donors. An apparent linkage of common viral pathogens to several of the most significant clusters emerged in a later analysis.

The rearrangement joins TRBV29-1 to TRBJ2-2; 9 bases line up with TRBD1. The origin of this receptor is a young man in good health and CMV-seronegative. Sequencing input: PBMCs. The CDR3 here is CSVEEGQGFYGELFF. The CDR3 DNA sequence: TGCAGCGTTGAAGAGGGACAGGGTTTTTACGGGGAGCTGTTTTTT.